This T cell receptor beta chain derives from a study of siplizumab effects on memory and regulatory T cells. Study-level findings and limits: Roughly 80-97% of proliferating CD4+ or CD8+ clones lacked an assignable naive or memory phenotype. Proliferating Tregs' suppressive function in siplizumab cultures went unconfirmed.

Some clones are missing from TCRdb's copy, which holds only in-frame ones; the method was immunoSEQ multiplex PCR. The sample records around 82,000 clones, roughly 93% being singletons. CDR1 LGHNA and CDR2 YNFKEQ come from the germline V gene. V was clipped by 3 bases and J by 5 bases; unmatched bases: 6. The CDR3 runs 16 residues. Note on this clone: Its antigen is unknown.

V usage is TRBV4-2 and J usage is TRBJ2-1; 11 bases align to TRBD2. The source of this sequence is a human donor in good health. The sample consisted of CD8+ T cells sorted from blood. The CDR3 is CASSQDLAGGDNEQFF. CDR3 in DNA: TGTGCCAGCAGCCAGGACCTAGCGGGGGGCGACAATGAGCAGTTCTTC.